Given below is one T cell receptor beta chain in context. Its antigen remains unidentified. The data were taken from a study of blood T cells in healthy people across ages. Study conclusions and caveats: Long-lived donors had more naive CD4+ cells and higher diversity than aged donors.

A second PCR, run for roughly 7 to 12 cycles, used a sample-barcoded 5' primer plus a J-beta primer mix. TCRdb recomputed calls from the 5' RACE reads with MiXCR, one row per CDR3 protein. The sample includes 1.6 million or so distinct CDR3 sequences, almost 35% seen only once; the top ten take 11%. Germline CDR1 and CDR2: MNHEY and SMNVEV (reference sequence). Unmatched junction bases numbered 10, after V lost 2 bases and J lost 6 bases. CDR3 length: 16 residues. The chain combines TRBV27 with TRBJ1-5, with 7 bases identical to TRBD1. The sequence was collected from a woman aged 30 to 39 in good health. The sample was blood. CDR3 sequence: CASSLLGQGGVQPQHF. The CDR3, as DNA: TGTGCCAGCAGTTTACTGGGGCAGGGGGGAGTTCAGCCCCAGCATTTT.